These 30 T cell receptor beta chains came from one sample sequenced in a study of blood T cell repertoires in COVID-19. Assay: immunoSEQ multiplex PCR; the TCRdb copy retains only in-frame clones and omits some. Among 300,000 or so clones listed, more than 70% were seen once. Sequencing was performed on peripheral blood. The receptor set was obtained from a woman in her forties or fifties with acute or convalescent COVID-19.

The CDR3 sequence: CASKGGGWTEAFF. The CDR3 DNA is TGTGCCAGCAAGGGAGGGGGGTGGACTGAAGCTTTCTTT. V usage is TRBV6-6 and J usage is TRBJ1-1; possible D gene TRBD1, 6 bases. Between the trimmed V and J ends, which lost 7 bases and 5 bases, there was a span of 14 bases. Germline CDR1 and CDR2: MNHNY and SVGAGI (reference sequence). The CDR3 has 13 residues.

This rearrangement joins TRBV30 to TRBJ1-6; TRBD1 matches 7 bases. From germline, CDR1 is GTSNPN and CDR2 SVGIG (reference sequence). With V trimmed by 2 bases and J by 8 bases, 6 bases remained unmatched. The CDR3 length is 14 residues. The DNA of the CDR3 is TGTGCCTGGAGTAACAGGGGTACAGATTCACCCCTCCACTTT. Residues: CAWSNRGTDSPLHF.

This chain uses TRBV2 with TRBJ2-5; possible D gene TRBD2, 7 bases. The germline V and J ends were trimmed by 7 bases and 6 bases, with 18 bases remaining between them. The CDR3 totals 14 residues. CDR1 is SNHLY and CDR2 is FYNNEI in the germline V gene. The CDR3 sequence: CASTLGGARKTQYF. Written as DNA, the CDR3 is TGTGCCAGCACTCTAGGGGGGGCCAGGAAGACCCAGTACTTC.

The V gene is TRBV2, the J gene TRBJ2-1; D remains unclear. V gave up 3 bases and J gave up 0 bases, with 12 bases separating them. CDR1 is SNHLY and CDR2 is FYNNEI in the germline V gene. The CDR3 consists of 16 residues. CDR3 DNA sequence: TGTGCCAGCAGTGACCCGAGCGAAAGCTCCTACAATGAGCAGTTCTTC. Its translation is CASSDPSESSYNEQFF.

In DNA, the CDR3 is TGTGCCAGCAGTGAAGGCGGCGGAGATACTGAAGCTTTCTTT. It codes for CASSEGGGDTEAFF. The V gene is TRBV6-1, the J gene TRBJ1-1; D is unclear. V was cut by 1 base and J by 5 bases, with 11 bases left in between. CDR1 is MNHNS, CDR2 SASEGT, per germline. The CDR3 loop spans 14 amino acids.

This CDR3 reads CASSPRTSGGATDTQYF. The CDR3 nucleotides read TGTGCCAGCAGCCCTAGGACTAGCGGGGGAGCCACAGATACGCAGTATTTT. The V call is TRBV3-1 (or the pseudogene TRBV3-2), the J call TRBJ2-3; 13 nucleotides align to TRBD2. The CDR3 is made up of 17 amino acids. The V gene's germline CDR1 is LGHDT and CDR2 YNNKEL (reference sequence). J was trimmed by 2 bases and V by 4 bases; bases with no gene match: 6.

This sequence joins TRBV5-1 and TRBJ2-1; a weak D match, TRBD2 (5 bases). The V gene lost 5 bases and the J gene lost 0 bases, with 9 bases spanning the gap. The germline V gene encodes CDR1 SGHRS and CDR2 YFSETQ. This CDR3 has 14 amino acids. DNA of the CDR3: TGCGCCAGCAGAACCGGGGACTCCTACAATGAGCAGTTCTTC. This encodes CASRTGDSYNEQFF.

Here the CDR3 reads CASSHWRQGGEKLFF. The CDR3 DNA is TGCGCCAGCAGCCATTGGCGGCAGGGTGGAGAAAAACTGTTTTTT. The chain combines TRBV4-1 with TRBJ1-4; possible D gene TRBD1, 5 bases. Germline V gene lookup returns CDR1 MGHRA and CDR2 YSYEKL. The CDR3 has 15 amino acids. Trimming took 3 bases from V and 8 from J, leaving 16 bases between them.

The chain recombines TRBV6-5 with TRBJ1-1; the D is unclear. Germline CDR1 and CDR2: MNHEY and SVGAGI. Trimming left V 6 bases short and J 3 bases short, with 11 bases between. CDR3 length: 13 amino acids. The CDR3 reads CASSVSVYTEAFF. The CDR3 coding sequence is TGTGCCAGCAGCGTTTCAGTGTACACTGAAGCTTTCTTT.

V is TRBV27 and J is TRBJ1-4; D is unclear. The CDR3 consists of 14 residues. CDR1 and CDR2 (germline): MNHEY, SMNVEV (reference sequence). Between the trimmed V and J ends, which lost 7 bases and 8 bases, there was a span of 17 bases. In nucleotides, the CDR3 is TGTGCCAGCATCTATGGGAGGACTGCAGAAAAACTGTTTTTT. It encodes CASIYGRTAEKLFF.

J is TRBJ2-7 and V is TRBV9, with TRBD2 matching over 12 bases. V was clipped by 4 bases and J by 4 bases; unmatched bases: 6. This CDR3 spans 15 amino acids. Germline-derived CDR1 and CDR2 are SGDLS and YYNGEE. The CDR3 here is CASSPWTSGTYEQYF. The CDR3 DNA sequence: TGTGCCAGCAGCCCTTGGACTAGCGGGACATACGAGCAGTACTTC.

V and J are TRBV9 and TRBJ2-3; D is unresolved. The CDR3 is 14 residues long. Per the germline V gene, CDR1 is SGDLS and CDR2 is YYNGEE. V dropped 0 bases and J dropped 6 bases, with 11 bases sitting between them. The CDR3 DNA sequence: TGTGCCAGCAGCGTAGTCTTTGGGCACGATACGCAGTATTTT. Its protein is CASSVVFGHDTQYF.

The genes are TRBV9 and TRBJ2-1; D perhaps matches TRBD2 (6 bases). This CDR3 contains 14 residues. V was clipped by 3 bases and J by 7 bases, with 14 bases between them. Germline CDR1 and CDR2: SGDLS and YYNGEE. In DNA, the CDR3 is TGTGCCAGCAGCGACGGGAGCGGAATGAATGAGCAGTTCTTC. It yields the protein CASSDGSGMNEQFF.

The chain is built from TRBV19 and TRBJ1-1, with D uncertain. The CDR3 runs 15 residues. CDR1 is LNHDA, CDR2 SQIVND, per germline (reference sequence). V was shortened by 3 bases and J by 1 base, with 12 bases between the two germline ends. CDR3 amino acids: CASSISWAGNTEAFF. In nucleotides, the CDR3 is TGTGCCAGTAGTATCTCTTGGGCCGGGAACACTGAAGCTTTCTTT.

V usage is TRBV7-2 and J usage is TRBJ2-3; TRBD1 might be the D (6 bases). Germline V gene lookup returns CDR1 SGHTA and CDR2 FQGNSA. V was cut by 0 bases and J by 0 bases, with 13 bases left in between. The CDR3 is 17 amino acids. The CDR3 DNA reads TGTGCCAGCAGCTTAGCACAGGGATTTCTTAGCACAGATACGCAGTATTTT. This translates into CASSLAQGFLSTDTQYF. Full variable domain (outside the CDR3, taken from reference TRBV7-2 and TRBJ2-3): GAGVSQSPSNKVTEKGKDVELRCDPISGHTALYWYRQSLGQGLEFLIYFQGNSAPDKSGLPSDRFSAERTGGSVSTLTIQRTQQEDSAVYLCASSLAQGFLSTDTQYFGPGTRLTVL.

CDR3 in amino acids: CASSQDRASGGTDTQYF. The CDR3 nucleotides read TGTGCCAGCAGCCAAGATCGGGCTAGCGGGGGCACAGATACGCAGTATTTT. The chain is built from TRBV4-2 and TRBJ2-3; TRBD2 agrees at 9 bases. This CDR3 comprises 17 residues. V was clipped by 0 bases and J by 1 base; unmatched bases: 5. CDR1 LGHNA and CDR2 YNFKEQ come from the germline V gene.

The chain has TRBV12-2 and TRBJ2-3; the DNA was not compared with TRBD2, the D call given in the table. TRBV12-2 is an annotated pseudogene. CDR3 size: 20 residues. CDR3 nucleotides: TGTGCAAGTCGCTTAGCTCGGGCAGCGGGAGGGCCATCCGGCACAGATACGCAGTATTTT. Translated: CASRLARAAGGPSGTDTQYF.

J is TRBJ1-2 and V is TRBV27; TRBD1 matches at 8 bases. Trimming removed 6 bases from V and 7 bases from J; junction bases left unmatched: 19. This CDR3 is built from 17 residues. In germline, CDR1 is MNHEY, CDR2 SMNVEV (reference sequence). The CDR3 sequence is CASSYFPLRRGQGGYTF. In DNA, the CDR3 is TGTGCCAGCAGCTACTTCCCATTGCGCAGGGGGCAGGGTGGCTACACCTTC.

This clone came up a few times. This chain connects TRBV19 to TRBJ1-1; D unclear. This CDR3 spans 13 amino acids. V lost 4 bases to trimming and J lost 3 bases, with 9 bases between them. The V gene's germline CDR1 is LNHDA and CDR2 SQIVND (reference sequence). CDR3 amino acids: CASSTFRDTEAFF. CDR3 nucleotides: TGTGCCAGTAGTACGTTTCGGGACACTGAAGCTTTCTTT.

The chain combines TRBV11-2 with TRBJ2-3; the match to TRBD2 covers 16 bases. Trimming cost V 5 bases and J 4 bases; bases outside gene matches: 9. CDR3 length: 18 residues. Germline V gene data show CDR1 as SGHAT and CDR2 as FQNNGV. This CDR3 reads CASSGLPGLAGGSDTQYF. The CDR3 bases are TGTGCCAGCAGCGGCTTACCGGGACTAGCGGGAGGGTCAGATACGCAGTATTTT.

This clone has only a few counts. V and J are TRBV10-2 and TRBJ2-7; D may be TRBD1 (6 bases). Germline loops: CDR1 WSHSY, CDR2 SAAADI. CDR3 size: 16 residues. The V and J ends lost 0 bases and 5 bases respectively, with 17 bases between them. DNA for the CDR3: TGCGCCAGCAGTGAGTCGACGGCCCAGGGGAACGACGAGCAGTACTTC. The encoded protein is CASSESTAQGNDEQYF.

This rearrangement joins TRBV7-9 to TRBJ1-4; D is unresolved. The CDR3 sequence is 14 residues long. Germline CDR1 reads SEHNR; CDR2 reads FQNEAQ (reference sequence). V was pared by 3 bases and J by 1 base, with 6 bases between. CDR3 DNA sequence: TGTGCCAGCAGCTTTAGTGGAACTAATGAAAAACTGTTTTTT. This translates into CASSFSGTNEKLFF. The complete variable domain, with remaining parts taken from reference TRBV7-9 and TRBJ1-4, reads DTGVSQNPRHKITKRGQNVTFRCDPISEHNRLYWYRQTLGQGPEFLTYFQNEAQLEKSRLLSDRFSAERPKGSFSTLEIQRTEQGDSAMYLCASSFSGTNEKLFFGSGTQLSVL.

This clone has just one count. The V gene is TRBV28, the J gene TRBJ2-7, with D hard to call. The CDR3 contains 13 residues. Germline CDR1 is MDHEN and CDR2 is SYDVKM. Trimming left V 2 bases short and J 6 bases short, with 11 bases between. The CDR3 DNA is TGTGCCAGCAGTTTACCCTACTCAGGCGAGCAGTACGTC. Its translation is CASSLPYSGEQYV.

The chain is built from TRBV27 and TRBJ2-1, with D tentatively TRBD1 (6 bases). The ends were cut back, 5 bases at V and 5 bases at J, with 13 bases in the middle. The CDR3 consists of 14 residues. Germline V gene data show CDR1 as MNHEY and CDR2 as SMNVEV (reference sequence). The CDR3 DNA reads TGTGCCAGCAGTCGAACCGGGACAAACAATGAGCAGTTCTTC. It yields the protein CASSRTGTNNEQFF.

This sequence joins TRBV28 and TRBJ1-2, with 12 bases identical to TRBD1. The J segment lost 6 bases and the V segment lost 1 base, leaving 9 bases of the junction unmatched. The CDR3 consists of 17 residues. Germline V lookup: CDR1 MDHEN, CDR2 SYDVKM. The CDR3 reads CASSLFPGTGGFDGYTF. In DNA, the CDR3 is TGTGCCAGCAGTTTATTCCCCGGGACAGGGGGCTTCGATGGCTACACCTTC.

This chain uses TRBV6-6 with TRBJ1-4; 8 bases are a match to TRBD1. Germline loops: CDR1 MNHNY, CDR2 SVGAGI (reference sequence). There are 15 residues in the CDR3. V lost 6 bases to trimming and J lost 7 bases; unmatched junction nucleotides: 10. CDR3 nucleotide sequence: TGTGCCAGCAGCCGAGACAGGGGAGAAGGTGAAAAACTGTTTTTT. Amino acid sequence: CASSRDRGEGEKLFF.

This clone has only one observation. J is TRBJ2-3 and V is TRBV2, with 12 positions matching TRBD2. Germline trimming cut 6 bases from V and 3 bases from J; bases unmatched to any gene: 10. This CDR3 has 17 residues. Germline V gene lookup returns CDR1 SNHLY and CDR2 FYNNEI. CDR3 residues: CASSPGVTSGGTDTQYF. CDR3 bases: TGTGCCAGCAGCCCGGGGGTGACTAGCGGGGGAACAGATACGCAGTATTTT.

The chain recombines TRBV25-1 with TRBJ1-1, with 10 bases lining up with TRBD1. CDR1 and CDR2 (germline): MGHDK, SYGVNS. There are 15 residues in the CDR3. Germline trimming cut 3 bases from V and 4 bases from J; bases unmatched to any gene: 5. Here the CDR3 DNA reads TGTGCCAGCAGTGACTCGGGACAGGGGTCCACTGAAGCTTTCTTT. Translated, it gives CASSDSGQGSTEAFF. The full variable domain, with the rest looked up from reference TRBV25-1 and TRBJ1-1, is EADIYQTPRYLVIGTGKKITLECSQTMGHDKMYWYQQDPGMELHLIHYSYGVNSTEKGDLSSESTVSRIRTEHFPLTLESARPSHTSQYLCASSDSGQGSTEAFFGQGTRLTVV.

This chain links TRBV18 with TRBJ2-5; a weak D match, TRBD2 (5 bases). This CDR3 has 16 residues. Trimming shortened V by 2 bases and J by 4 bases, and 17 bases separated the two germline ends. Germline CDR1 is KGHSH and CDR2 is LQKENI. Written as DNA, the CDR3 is TGTGCCAGCTCACCAAGAGCGGCAAGCAGTGGAGAGACCCAGTACTTC. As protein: CASSPRAASSGETQYF.

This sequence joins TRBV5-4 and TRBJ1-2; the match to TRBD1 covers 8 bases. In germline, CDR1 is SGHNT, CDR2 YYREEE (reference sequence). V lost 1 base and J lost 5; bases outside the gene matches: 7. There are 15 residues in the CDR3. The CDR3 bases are TGTGCCAGCAGCTTGTGGGCAGGGGGCGAGTATGGCTACACCTTC. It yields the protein CASSLWAGGEYGYTF. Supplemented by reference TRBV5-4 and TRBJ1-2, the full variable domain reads ETGVTQSPTHLIKTRGQQVTLRCSSQSGHNTVSWYQQALGQGPQFIFQYYREEENGRGNFPPRFSGLQFPNYSSELNVNALELDDSALYLCASSLWAGGEYGYTFGSGTRLTVV.